This T cell receptor (beta chain) was retrieved from a study of post-analysis software for immune sequencing data. In the study overall: Several disease courses (relapsing-remitting, secondary progressive and progressive-relapsing) of multiple sclerosis were included. General study points: Patients showed TRBV5-6, TRBV5-1 and TRBV20-1 among five TRBV segments more frequent than in controls.

For this clonotype: Its antigen is not identified.

From germline, CDR1 is DFQATT and CDR2 SNEGSKA (reference sequence). The CDR3 contains 13 residues. V gave up 6 bases and J gave up 2 bases; unmatched junction bases: 5. TCR beta cDNA libraries included unique molecular identifiers. Each CDR3 protein gets one entry after TCRdb re-called the PCR reads with MiXCR. The table shows roughly 600,000 distinct CDR3 sequences, with about 40% occurring only once. The chain couples TRBV20-1 to TRBJ2-3; 7 bases map to TRBD2. This sequence originates from a girl aged 5-17 years with multiple sclerosis. The specimen sequenced was blood. The CDR3 region has the DNA TGCAGTGCGAACCGGGACTACACAGATACGCAGTATTTT. Translation: CSANRDYTDTQYF.